What follows are 2 T cell receptor beta chains derived from one specimen sequenced in a study of CD8 T cells in Susac syndrome. RNA, at roughly 0.5 to 1 ug, was reverse transcribed with random hexamers. TCRdb itself ran the immunoSEQ multiplex PCR reads through MiXCR, one entry per CDR3 protein. The top ten hold more than 0.1% of the sample, which has some 170,000 distinct CDR3 sequences, about 95% seen once. Material: CD4+ T cells from PBMCs. The receptors here all came from a human donor in good health.

The chain uses TRBV30 and TRBJ1-2; D perhaps matches TRBD1 (6 bases). CDR1 and CDR2 (germline): GTSNPN, SVGIG (reference sequence). Trimming left V 2 bases short and J 6 bases short, with 10 bases between. The CDR3 sequence is 12 residues long. CDR3 residues: CAWSLAGDGYTF. The CDR3 DNA reads TGTGCCTGGAGTTTGGCAGGGGATGGCTACACCTTC.

The rearrangement joins TRBV6-5 to TRBJ1-2; possible D gene TRBD1, 5 bases. Germline assignment: CDR1 MNHEY and CDR2 SVGAGI. The CDR3 runs 14 residues. Trimming left V 4 bases short and J 8 bases short, with 17 bases between. CDR3 bases: TGTGCCAGCAGTTTATTCGGGGCGGCAGGGGGCTACACCTTC. This translates into CASSLFGAAGGYTF.